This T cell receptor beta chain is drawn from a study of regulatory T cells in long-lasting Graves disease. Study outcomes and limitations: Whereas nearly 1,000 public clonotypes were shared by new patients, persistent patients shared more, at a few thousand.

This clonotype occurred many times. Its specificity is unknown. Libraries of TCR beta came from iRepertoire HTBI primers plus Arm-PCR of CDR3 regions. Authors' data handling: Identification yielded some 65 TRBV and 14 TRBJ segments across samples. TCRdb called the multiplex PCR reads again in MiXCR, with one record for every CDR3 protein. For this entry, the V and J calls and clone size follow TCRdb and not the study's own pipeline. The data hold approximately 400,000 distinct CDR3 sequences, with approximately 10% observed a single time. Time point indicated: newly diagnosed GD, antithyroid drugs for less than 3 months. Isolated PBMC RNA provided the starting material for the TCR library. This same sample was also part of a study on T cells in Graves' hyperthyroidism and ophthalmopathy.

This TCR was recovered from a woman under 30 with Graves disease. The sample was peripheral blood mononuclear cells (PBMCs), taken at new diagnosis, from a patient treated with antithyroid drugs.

The CDR3 DNA reads TGTGCCAGCAGCTTGAATAGCGGGAGTTACGAGCAGTACTTC. Translating it yields CASSLNSGSYEQYF. V usage is TRBV5-5 and J usage is TRBJ2-7; TRBD2 agrees at 9 bases. V trimming: 1 base; J trimming: 4 bases; junction bases outside the gene matches: 3. The CDR3 has 14 amino acids. Germline V CDR1 and CDR2: SGHKS, YYEKEE (reference sequence). Together with reference TRBV5-5 and TRBJ2-7, the CDR3 gives the full variable domain: DAGVTQSPTHLIKTRGQQVTLRCSPISGHKSVSWYQQVLGQGPQFIFQYYEKEERGRGNFPDRFSARQFPNYSSELNVNALLLGDSALYLCASSLNSGSYEQYFGPGTRLTVT.